This T cell receptor (beta chain) appears in the sequencing data of a study of T-cell memory formation after mild COVID-19. General study points: In pre-infection memory, a portion of responding clones appeared, which suggested that cross-reactive memory joined. There was a balanced CD4/CD8 profile in clones contracting day 15 to 85, and later expanders leaned CD4+.

Notes on this clonotype: Its matching antigen is unknown.

V was clipped by 1 base and J by 6 bases; unmatched bases: 6. Looked up from germline, CDR1 is SGHAT and CDR2 is FQNNGV. This CDR3 spans 14 amino acids. Using constant-segment primers, 5'RACE produced TCR alpha and TCR beta cDNA libraries carrying sample barcodes and UMIs. Via MiXCR, TCRdb re-called the 5' RACE reads, giving one row per CDR3 protein. The sample holds about 240,000 distinct CDR3 sequences, over 8.5% seen once. Sequencing used PBMCs or a T cell subset sorted from them (not recorded which). The chain couples TRBV11-2 to TRBJ2-7, with 7 nucleotides matching TRBD1. The clonotype originates from a young man who had mild COVID-19 (a few samples of this study predate the infection). Cell type and time point are not known. CDR3 DNA sequence: TGTGCCAGCAGCTTAGTCAGGGGGACGCGCGAGCAGTACTTC. Amino acids: CASSLVRGTREQYF.